The next 12 T cell receptor beta chains were all read from a single sample in a study of T cell repertoires in cytomegalovirus infection. MiXCR, applied by TCRdb to the reads, yields one record per CDR3 protein. This table holds around 430,000 distinct CDR3 sequences, 42% found once. These receptors lack a known antigen. This specimen was cultured PBMCs, taken from culture after CMV antigen stimulation. The origin of the receptors is a human donor in good health (CMV status not recorded). Some clones in this sample may be carry-over from other donors' samples.

The V gene is TRBV7-8, the J gene TRBJ2-7; a weak D match, TRBD2 (6 bases). The V end was cut by 1 base, the J end by 3 bases, with 10 bases between. The germline V gene encodes CDR1 SGHVS and CDR2 FQNEAQ. This CDR3 has 14 amino acids. CDR3: CASSLGPGDYEQYF. The CDR3 DNA reads TGTGCCAGCAGCTTAGGTCCGGGGGACTACGAGCAGTACTTC. Supplemented by reference TRBV7-8 and TRBJ2-7, the full variable domain reads GAGVSQSPRYKVAKRGQDVALRCDPISGHVSLFWYQQALGQGPEFLTYFQNEAQLDKSGLPSDRFFAERPEGSVSTLKIQRTQQEDSAVYLCASSLGPGDYEQYFGPGTRLTVT.

The chain couples TRBV7-8 to TRBJ2-5; 10 bases align to TRBD1. Germline CDR1 SGHVS, CDR2 FQNEAQ. CDR3 length: 16 amino acids. Trimming at V came to 1 base and at J to 1 base, leaving 3 bases not matched to a gene. CDR3 DNA: TGTGCCAGCAGCTTAGGACAGGGGGCAGGCCAAGAGACCCAGTACTTC. This codes for CASSLGQGAGQETQYF.

This clonotype was observed a few times. The chain recombines TRBV7-2 with TRBJ2-4, with 9 bases fitting TRBD2. The CDR3 is 17 amino acids. V gave up 2 bases and J gave up 9 bases; unmatched junction bases: 14. The germline CDR1 and CDR2 sequences are SGHTA and FQGNSA. CDR3 nucleotide sequence: TGTGCCAGCAGCTTAAGAGGGACTAGCACCGATGGGAGCATTCAGTACTTC. Translated: CASSLRGTSTDGSIQYF.

CDR3 region: CASTSRSAAVYNSPLHF. The CDR3 region has the DNA TGTGCCAGCACCTCGAGATCTGCGGCAGTTTATAATTCACCCCTCCACTTT. The V and J genes are TRBV7-6 and TRBJ1-6, with unresolved D. CDR1 SGHVS and CDR2 FNYEAQ come from the germline V gene. The CDR3 loop spans 17 amino acids. Trimming took off 7 bases at V and 4 bases at J, with 20 bases between the two ends.

The genes are TRBV12-3 or TRBV12-4 and TRBJ2-6; D is uncertain. The CDR3 loop spans 15 amino acids. V dropped 5 bases and J dropped 0 bases, with 8 bases sitting between them. In DNA, the CDR3 is TGTGCCAGCAGTCCTGACGGCTCTGGGGCCAACGTCCTGACTTTC. Residues: CASSPDGSGANVLTF.

This clonotype was detected a few times. V usage is TRBV15 and J usage is TRBJ2-1; D not resolved. The germline V gene encodes CDR1 LNHNV and CDR2 YYDKDF (reference sequence). V was pared by 5 bases and J by 7 bases, with 12 bases between. The CDR3 runs 13 residues. DNA of the CDR3: TGTGCCACCAGCGCTGTGGGCGCGAATGAGCAGTTCTTC. Its protein product is CATSAVGANEQFF.

This clonotype occurred once. The V gene is TRBV7-6, the J gene TRBJ1-2; perhaps TRBD1 as D (6 bases). Germline CDR1 reads SGHVS; CDR2 reads FNYEAQ. There are 14 residues in the CDR3. The V end lost 4 bases, the J end lost 5 bases, and 14 bases lay between the germline ends. Written as DNA, the CDR3 is TGTGCCAGCAGCTCAGGGGAAGGGCCATATGGCTACACCTTC. It translates to CASSSGEGPYGYTF.

In this sample, this clonotype turned up a few times. This chain uses TRBV7-2 with TRBJ1-5; no clear D gene. The V gene's germline CDR1 is SGHTA and CDR2 FQGNSA. CDR3 length: 15 residues. V shed 5 bases and J shed 2 bases, with 13 bases lying between them. CDR3 sequence (DNA): TGTGCCAGCAGCCACGGGGTGGGAGGCAATCAGCCCCAGCATTTT. Its protein is CASSHGVGGNQPQHF.

The chain carries TRBV2 and TRBJ2-3; TRBD2 matches at 8 bases. V shed 7 bases and J 3 bases; nucleotides not matched to a gene: 6. The length of the CDR3 is 14 residues. Germline CDR1 is SNHLY and CDR2 is FYNNEI. This chain's CDR3 is CASIRLANTDTQYF. For the CDR3, the DNA is TGTGCCAGCATCCGACTAGCGAATACAGATACGCAGTATTTT.

Details on this clonotype: A read error may be the cause here, since a much bigger clone is one base away. This chain connects TRBV7-9 to TRBJ2-1, with TRBD2 matching over 10 bases. There are 19 residues in the CDR3. Germline CDR1 reads SEHNR; CDR2 reads FQNEAQ (reference sequence). J was trimmed by 4 bases and V by 5 bases; bases with no gene match: 17. CDR3 sequence: CASSRSPSTSGQRYNEQFF. CDR3 bases: TGTGCCAGCAGCCGCTCCCCCTCGACTAGCGGGCAACGGTACAATGAGCAGTTCTTC.

The V and J genes are TRBV28 and TRBJ1-2; 12 nucleotides line up with TRBD1. This CDR3 contains 17 residues. Trimming removed 3 bases from V and 0 bases from J; junction bases left unmatched: 5. Germline CDR1 is MDHEN and CDR2 is SYDVKM. This CDR3 is CASSFWDRGRTNYGYTF. The DNA of the CDR3 is TGTGCCAGCAGTTTCTGGGACAGGGGGCGAACTAACTATGGCTACACCTTC.

This clonotype was found a few times. V gene TRBV10-3 combines with J gene TRBJ2-7, with D tentatively TRBD2 (5 bases). The CDR3 loop spans 15 amino acids. Germline CDR1 is ENHRY and CDR2 is SYGVKD. With 0 bases removed from V and 2 bases from J, the gap between germline ends came to 11 bases. The CDR3, as DNA: TGTGCCATCAGTGAGTCGAATAGCGCAGCCTACGAGCAGTACTTC. Its protein product is CAISESNSAAYEQYF.